The rows below give T cell receptor beta chains drawn from one sample of a study of T cell responses to AZD1222 COVID-19 vaccine. Libraries were prepared by immunoSEQ multiplex PCR; TCRdb keeps only in-frame clonotypes and omits some of them. In the table there are under 200,000 clones, approximately 92% of which are singletons. Here the sequenced sample was peripheral blood, taken 28 days after the second dose of the MenACWY control vaccine. The receptors derive from an adult who received the MenACWY meningococcal vaccine as a control. CDR3s include the opening cysteine and the closing phenylalanine or tryptophan. Fields, in order: J gene, V gene, D gene, clone size, CDR3 protein, CDR3 DNA. The D gene is left open where the match is weak. Clone size is shown for a subset of rows, as once, few, many or a class of expanded clone.

>TRBJ2-7|TRBV24-1|TRBD1|.
CATSAPEGTGGFYEQYF
TGTGCCACCAGTGCTCCCGAAGGGACAGGGGGCTTCTACGAGCAGTACTTC
>TRBJ2-1|TRBV5-1|TRBD2|.
CASSFRLDGGEQFF
TGCGCCAGCAGCTTCCGCTTGGACGGGGGGGAGCAGTTCTTC
>TRBJ2-2|TRBV27|.|.
CASSVGVTGELFF
TGTGCCAGCAGTGTCGGTGTGACCGGGGAGCTGTTTTTT
>TRBJ1-4|TRBV28|TRBD1|.
CASSDRGGEKLFF
TGTGCCAGCAGTGACAGGGGGGGTGAAAAACTGTTTTTT
>TRBJ2-2|TRBV7-9|TRBD2|.
CASVMAGGPIGELFF
TGTGCCAGCGTAATGGCGGGAGGGCCTATCGGGGAGCTGTTTTTT
>TRBJ1-3|TRBV5-1|TRBD1|.
CASSPDRTSGNTIYF
TGCGCCAGCAGCCCGGACAGGACCTCTGGAAACACCATATATTTT
>TRBJ2-5|TRBV11-3|.|.
CASSVLAQETQYF
TGTGCCAGCAGCGTACTAGCCCAAGAGACCCAGTACTTC
>TRBJ2-3|TRBV27|TRBD2|.
CASSFGTSGRADTQYF
TGTGCCAGCAGTTTCGGGACTAGCGGGAGAGCGGATACGCAGTATTTT
>TRBJ2-1|TRBV4-2|TRBD2|.
CASSPRASGNSYNEQFF
TGTGCCAGCAGCCCCAGGGCTAGCGGGAACTCCTACAATGAGCAGTTCTTC
>TRBJ1-3|TRBV3-1/TRBV3-2|.|.
CASSLRVFSGNTIYF
TGTGCCAGCAGCCTTAGGGTTTTCTCTGGAAACACCATATATTTT
>TRBJ1-2|TRBV7-3|TRBD1|.
CASSLSDRSGYTF
TGTGCCAGCAGCTTATCGGACAGGTCTGGCTACACCTTC
>TRBJ2-7|TRBV3-1/TRBV3-2|.|few
CASSQDWAVQGLSSEQYF
TGTGCCAGCAGCCAAGATTGGGCCGTTCAGGGACTCTCGTCCGAGCAGTACTTC
>TRBJ2-4|TRBV7-2|.|.
CASSPTKNIQYF
TGTGCCAGCAGCCCGACCAAAAACATTCAGTACTTC
>TRBJ2-7|TRBV6-2/TRBV6-3|TRBD1|.
CASSFRDRGYEQYF
TGTGCCAGCAGTTTCCGGGACAGGGGCTACGAGCAGTACTTC
>TRBJ1-1|TRBV19|TRBD1|once
CAATGTVDTEAFF
TGTGCCGCAACAGGGACAGTGGACACTGAAGCTTTCTTT
>TRBJ1-1|TRBV29-1|.|.
CSVLEVGHEAFF
TGCAGCGTCCTCGAGGTGGGGCATGAAGCTTTCTTT
>TRBJ2-7|TRBV11-3|.|.
CASSPAGIGTGSYEQYF
TGTGCCAGCAGCCCTGCGGGCATCGGGACCGGCTCCTACGAGCAGTACTTC
>TRBJ1-6|TRBV9|TRBD1|.
CASSVLGGTGGSPLHF
TGTGCCAGCAGCGTTCTAGGGGGGACAGGGGGTTCACCCCTCCACTTT
>TRBJ1-6|TRBV11-2|.|once
CASSLVAGANSPLHF
TGTGCCAGCAGCTTAGTAGCGGGGGCGAATTCACCCCTCCACTTT
>TRBJ1-1|TRBV10-3|.|.
CAISGNRLNTEAFF
TGTGCCATCAGTGGAAACCGCCTGAACACTGAAGCTTTCTTT
>TRBJ1-1|TRBV5-8|.|.
CASSLDGGITEAFF
TGTGCCAGCAGCTTGGATGGCGGGATCACTGAAGCTTTCTTT
>TRBJ1-3|TRBV5-1|.|.
CASSLDGNSGNTIYF
TGCGCCAGCAGCCTGGACGGAAACTCTGGAAACACCATATATTTT
>TRBJ1-2|TRBV5-4|.|.
CASSLGLLDYGYTF
TGTGCCAGCAGCTTGGGCCTTCTAGACTATGGCTACACCTTC
>TRBJ1-1|TRBV28|.|.
CASDDKVGTERAEAFF
TGTGCCAGCGACGACAAGGTGGGGACGGAGAGGGCTGAAGCTTTCTTT
>TRBJ1-1|TRBV19|TRBD1|.
CASRAGGTEAFF
TGTGCCAGTAGAGCAGGGGGGACTGAAGCTTTCTTT
>TRBJ1-2|TRBV7-5|.|.
CVRGEPPTNNGTATKGYTF
TGTGTCAGAGGGGAACCCCCGACAAACAACGGGACGGCGACTAAAGGCTACACCTTC
>TRBJ1-2|TRBV28|.|.
CASSLGGSGYTF
TGTGCCAGCAGTTTAGGGGGGAGCGGCTACACCTTC
>TRBJ2-7|TRBV3-1/TRBV3-2|TRBD2|.
CASSQGAAGRGGEQYF
TGTGCCAGCAGCCAAGGTGCGGCAGGGAGGGGAGGCGAGCAGTACTTC
>TRBJ1-1|TRBV7-2|.|.
CASSAGGGGTTEAFF
TGTGCCAGCAGCGCTGGAGGGGGAGGTACGACTGAAGCTTTCTTT
>TRBJ2-7|TRBV9|.|.
CASSAQGSYEQYF
TGTGCCAGCAGCGCTCAAGGTTCCTACGAGCAGTACTTC
>TRBJ1-6|TRBV7-3|.|once
CASSPDGNSPLHF
TGTGCCAGCAGCCCAGACGGGAATTCACCCCTCCACTTT
>TRBJ1-5|TRBV7-2|.|.
CASSLAGVSNQPQHF
TGTGCCAGCAGCTTAGCTGGGGTTTCCAATCAGCCCCAGCATTTT
>TRBJ1-6|TRBV12-5|.|.
CASGSGTLNSPLHF
TGTGCTAGTGGTAGTGGGACACTCAATTCACCCCTCCACTTT
>TRBJ2-7|TRBV19|TRBD1|.
CASSTQGGTPSYEQYF
TGTGCCAGTAGCACCCAAGGGGGCACACCCTCCTACGAGCAGTACTTC
>TRBJ2-5|TRBV10-2|TRBD2|.
CASSESQRGPQETQYF
TGCGCCAGCAGTGAGTCCCAGCGGGGACCCCAAGAGACCCAGTACTTC
>TRBJ2-7|TRBV4-1|.|.
CASSQEVGPRYEQYF
TGCGCCAGCAGCCAAGAGGTAGGCCCTCGCTACGAGCAGTACTTC
>TRBJ2-2|TRBV24-1|TRBD2|.
CATSDHGTTSNTGELFF
TGTGCCACCAGTGATCACGGGACTACTTCGAACACCGGGGAGCTGTTTTTT
>TRBJ1-3|TRBV28|TRBD1|.
CASSSSQGTGNTIYF
TGTGCCAGCAGTTCCTCACAGGGGACTGGAAACACCATATATTTT
>TRBJ1-4|TRBV5-4|TRBD1|.
CASSSDRGSVGEKLFF
TGTGCCAGCAGCTCGGACAGGGGGTCCGTCGGTGAAAAACTGTTTTTT
>TRBJ2-5|TRBV7-3|.|.
CASSGPGAETQYF
TGTGCCAGCAGTGGACCGGGGGCTGAGACCCAGTACTTC
>TRBJ1-2|TRBV9|.|.
CASSAYYGYTF
TGTGCCAGCAGCGCGTACTATGGCTACACCTTC
>TRBJ2-5|TRBV6-1|TRBD2|.
CASSEVRGAGETQYF
TGTGCCAGCAGTGAAGTGCGGGGGGCAGGAGAGACCCAGTACTTC
>TRBJ1-2|TRBV28|TRBD1|once
CASSFRDRVYFGYTF
TGTGCCAGCAGTTTCCGGGACAGGGTATACTTCGGCTACACCTTC
>TRBJ2-1|TRBV6-2/TRBV6-3|TRBD2|once
CASSLAGGPNNEQFF
TGTGCCAGCAGTTTAGCGGGAGGGCCAAACAATGAGCAGTTCTTC
>TRBJ2-7|TRBV2|.|.
CASSASGVRAFYEQYF
TGTGCCAGCAGTGCCTCAGGGGTGCGGGCTTTTTACGAGCAGTACTTC
>TRBJ1-2|TRBV5-6|.|.
CASSFLQAHSYGYTF
TGTGCCAGCAGCTTCCTACAGGCCCATAGCTATGGCTACACCTTC
>TRBJ2-5|TRBV6-6|TRBD1|.
CATITRTGPQETQYF
TGTGCCACCATCACGCGGACAGGGCCACAAGAGACCCAGTACTTC
>TRBJ2-1|TRBV10-3|TRBD2|.
CAISAAGVGYNEQFF
TGTGCCATCAGTGCAGCGGGGGTGGGCTACAATGAGCAGTTCTTC
>TRBJ1-1|TRBV30|TRBD1|.
CAWVQRDRGRQWNTEAFF
TGTGCCTGGGTCCAAAGGGACAGGGGCAGACAGTGGAACACTGAAGCTTTCTTT
>TRBJ2-1|TRBV27|.|.
CASQGEGAYNEQFF
TGTGCCAGCCAAGGGGAGGGGGCCTACAATGAGCAGTTCTTC
>TRBJ2-1|TRBV19|.|.
CASSEGGWDEQFF
TGTGCCAGTAGTGAAGGGGGGTGGGATGAGCAGTTCTTC
>TRBJ1-5|TRBV4-1|.|.
CASSQDQGTDNQPQHF
TGCGCCAGCAGCCAAGATCAGGGGACTGACAATCAGCCCCAGCATTTT
>TRBJ2-1|TRBV4-1|.|.
CASSQVTGSEQFF
TGCGCCAGCAGCCAAGTGACAGGCAGTGAGCAGTTCTTC
>TRBJ1-2|TRBV3-1/TRBV3-2|.|.
CASSQQTDYGYTF
TGTGCCAGCAGCCAGCAGACTGACTATGGCTACACCTTC
>TRBJ1-1|TRBV19|.|.
CASSIVWTAPILTNTEAFF
TGTGCCAGTAGTATAGTCTGGACGGCGCCTATTCTAACTAACACTGAAGCTTTCTTT
>TRBJ1-1|TRBV12-3/TRBV12-4|.|.
CASTPTITTEAFF
TGTGCCAGCACCCCGACAATCACCACTGAAGCTTTCTTT
>TRBJ2-2|TRBV27|TRBD2|.
CASSTTSGLWGELFF
TGTGCCAGCAGTACTACTAGCGGTCTTTGGGGGGAGCTGTTTTTT
>TRBJ1-1|TRBV18|.|.
CASSPQPLANTEAFF
TGTGCCAGCTCACCTCAGCCCTTGGCGAACACTGAAGCTTTCTTT